Shown below are 15 T cell receptor beta chains from a single sample sequenced in a study of shared clonotypes between healthy human individuals. The data were produced by immunoSEQ multiplex PCR, yet TCRdb's version contains in-frame clones alone and is incomplete. This table holds fewer than 650,000 clones, over 60% found once. Material for sequencing was PBMCs. Receptors originate from a woman between 40 and 55 years old in good health. Some clones in this sample may be carry-over from other donors' samples.

CDR3 in DNA: TGTGCCACCGGGTCGGGCCAGGGTTTCTACGAGCAGTACTTC. Its translation is CATGSGQGFYEQYF. V usage is TRBV10-3 and J usage is TRBJ2-7, with D maybe TRBD1 (5 bases). The V gene lost 10 bases and the J gene lost 3 bases, with 19 bases spanning the gap. The CDR3 is made up of 14 amino acids. The germline gives CDR1 ENHRY, CDR2 SYGVKD.

This clone was seen only once. Other DNA sequences from this sample encode an identical CDR3 as well. The CDR3 nucleotides read TGTGCCAGCAGCTTAGAGGGTAGCCAGCCCCAGCATTTT. This encodes CASSLEGSQPQHF. The chain has TRBV7-9 and TRBJ1-5; D gene unclear. V lost 1 base, J lost 7 bases, and 8 bases lay in between. The length of the CDR3 is 13 residues. Germline V gives CDR1 SEHNR, CDR2 FQNEAQ (reference sequence).

The chain carries TRBV27 and TRBJ1-2; 12 nucleotides align to TRBD1. The CDR3 sequence is 15 residues long. CDR1 and CDR2 (germline): MNHEY, SMNVEV (reference sequence). The J segment lost 7 bases and the V segment lost 2 bases, leaving 5 bases of the junction unmatched. DNA for the CDR3: TGTGCCAGCAGTTTAGGGACAGGGGGCGTTGGTGGCTACACCTTC. It specifies CASSLGTGGVGGYTF.

This chain links TRBV10-2 with TRBJ1-1; no reliable D call. Germline values: CDR1 WSHSY, CDR2 SAAADI. Trimming shortened V by 4 bases and J by 1 base, and 7 bases separated the two germline ends. This CDR3 has 13 residues. In DNA, the CDR3 is TGCGCCAGCAGTGTCACCGCGAACACTGAAGCTTTCTTT. This codes for CASSVTANTEAFF.

The rearrangement links TRBV25-1 to TRBJ2-2; 7 nucleotides align to TRBD1. Germline CDR1 reads MGHDK; CDR2 reads SYGVNS. The CDR3 contains 14 residues. With 5 bases clipped from V and 7 bases from J, the junction kept 7 bases outside the gene matches. DNA of the CDR3: TGTGCCAGCAGTATAAGGGGGCGAAGCGGGGAGCTGTTTTTT. It translates to CASSIRGRSGELFF.

This clone was picked up one time. The rearrangement uses TRBV4-2 and TRBJ2-7; 10 bases align to TRBD2. The CDR3 is made up of 15 amino acids. Germline assignment: CDR1 LGHNA and CDR2 YNFKEQ. Trimming cost V 2 bases and J 3 bases; bases outside gene matches: 4. CDR3 nucleotide sequence: TGTGCCAGCAGCCAATTAGCGGGGGGAGGCTACGAGCAGTACTTC. This gives the protein CASSQLAGGGYEQYF.

The chain recombines TRBV29-1 with TRBJ2-5, with D maybe TRBD1 (6 bases). Near its end, the DNA agrees better with TRBJ2-7, so the J call may be wrong. Germline values: CDR1 SQVTM, CDR2 ANQGSEA. The CDR3 loop spans 13 amino acids. The CDR3 sequence is CSVGGGKTDEQYF. The CDR3 DNA reads as TGCAGCGTTGGTGGGGGCAAAACTGACGAGCAGTACTTC.

This clone was observed a few times. CDR3 sequence reads: CASSRDSNTEAFF. CDR3 coding DNA: TGTGCCAGCAGCCGCGACAGCAACACTGAAGCTTTCTTT. This chain joins TRBV11-2 and TRBJ1-1, with TRBD1 as a possible D gene (5 bases). The CDR3 loop spans 13 amino acids. Trimming removed 5 bases from V and 2 bases from J, with 9 bases in between. CDR1 and CDR2 from the germline V gene are SGHAT and FQNNGV.

CDR3 residues: CASERDSTDTQYF. CDR3 nucleotide sequence: TGTGCCAGCGAGCGGGATAGCACAGATACGCAGTATTTT. The genes are TRBV2 and TRBJ2-3; 7 nucleotides align to TRBD2. The germline gives CDR1 SNHLY, CDR2 FYNNEI. The CDR3 sequence is 13 residues long. J gave up 0 bases and V 8 bases, and 2 bases lay outside the gene matches.

The J gene is TRBJ1-4, the V gene TRBV5-5; D gene ambiguous. The CDR3 length is 18 residues. The germline V gene encodes CDR1 SGHKS and CDR2 YYEKEE (reference sequence). Trimming took off 0 bases at V and 2 bases at J, with 17 bases between the two ends. The CDR3 protein is CASSLAALPLATNEKLFF. The DNA for the CDR3 is TGTGCCAGCAGCTTGGCAGCCCTACCCCTTGCCACTAATGAAAAACTGTTTTTT.

The V call is TRBV7-9, the J call TRBJ2-7; D possibly corresponds to TRBD2 (6 bases). Deletions cut 4 bases from V and 7 bases from J, with 17 bases between. This CDR3 has 14 amino acids. From germline, CDR1 is SEHNR and CDR2 FQNEAQ (reference sequence). The CDR3 DNA reads TGTGCCAGCAGCTCCGGCACGGAGGCGGGAGAGCAGTACTTC. It specifies CASSSGTEAGEQYF.

As regards this clone: This likely stems from a read error, as it lies one base from a far larger clone. The chain is built from TRBV29-1 and TRBJ2-7; D tentatively fits TRBD1 or TRBD2 (6 bases each). Trimming shortened V by 6 bases and J by 3 bases, and 18 bases separated the two germline ends. CDR3 length: 14 residues. In germline, CDR1 is SQVTM, CDR2 ANQGSEA. This CDR3 is CSVGAGQMNYEQYF. CDR3 nucleotides: TGCAGCGTGGGGGCGGGACAAATGAACTACGAGCAGTACTTC.

This clone was found many times. The chain links TRBV29-1 to TRBJ2-3, with 9 bases aligning to TRBD2. Trimming cost V 7 bases and J 0 bases; bases outside gene matches: 2. Germline V lookup: CDR1 SQVTM, CDR2 ANQGSEA. The CDR3 spans 13 residues. The CDR3 loop is CSDTSGSTDTQYF. In DNA, the CDR3 is TGCAGCGACACTAGCGGGAGCACAGATACGCAGTATTTT.

The J gene is TRBJ2-5, the V gene TRBV7-3; D possibly corresponds to TRBD1 (5 bases). The CDR3 runs 13 residues. Germline V CDR1 and CDR2: SGHTA, FQGTGA. V lost 6 bases to trimming and J lost 1 base, with 9 bases between them. CDR3: CASSQGAQETQYF. The CDR3 DNA reads as TGTGCCAGCAGTCAAGGGGCCCAAGAGACCCAGTACTTC.

V usage is TRBV5-4 and J usage is TRBJ2-3, with TRBD1 identical over 9 bases. V trimming: 3 bases; J trimming: 3 bases; junction bases outside the gene matches: 14. This CDR3 region has 18 residues. Germline assignment: CDR1 SGHNT and CDR2 YYREEE (reference sequence). In nucleotides, the CDR3 is TGTGCCAGCAGCTCAGGGGCCGGGGTGGGGACAGGGACAGATACGCAGTATTTT. It is translated as CASSSGAGVGTGTDTQYF.